This TCR beta chain originates from a study of blood T cell repertoires in COVID-19. Study information: The United States, Italy and Spain were the sources of the acute and convalescent COVID-19 samples. T cells, B-cell-depleted T cells, or PBMCs provided the cDNA or gDNA that served as material.

Original data processing: Estimated nucleated cell counts came from reference gene primer amplification. Assay: immunoSEQ multiplex PCR; the TCRdb copy retains only in-frame clones and omits some. The DNA was the basis for D and trimming; V, J and clone size are from that table. This sample has more than 35,000 clones, with approximately 90% found just once. This CDR3 has 13 amino acids. Germline values: CDR1 MNHEY, CDR2 SVGEGT. V was trimmed by 4 bases and J by 10 bases, leaving 11 bases between them. This clone showed up just once. Sequencing was performed on peripheral blood. The J gene is TRBJ1-6, the V gene TRBV6-2 or TRBV6-3, with D maybe TRBD1 (5 bases). The sequence was obtained from a man between 65 and 79 years old with active COVID-19. CDR3 nucleotide sequence: TGTGCCAGCAGTTTACAGGAAGGATCACCCCTCCACTTT. Protein product: CASSLQEGSPLHF.